This passage covers 18 T cell receptor beta chains from one sample sequenced in a study of T cell responses to AZD1222 COVID-19 vaccine. Using immunoSEQ multiplex PCR, the repertoire was profiled, and TCRdb retains in-frame clones only, with some absent. The data hold approximately 110,000 clones, with around 92% observed a single time. The starting material was peripheral blood, obtained on day 0 of AZD1222 vaccination. The receptors originated from an adult in good health.

The chain joins TRBV7-2 to TRBJ1-3; 10 nucleotides agree with TRBD1. The germline gives CDR1 SGHTA, CDR2 FQGNSA. The CDR3 is 15 amino acids. V shed 4 bases and J 3 bases; nucleotides not matched to a gene: 3. The CDR3 region is CASSSDRGYGNTIYF. CDR3 nucleotides: TGTGCCAGCAGCTCGGACAGGGGGTATGGAAACACCATATATTTT.

The V call is TRBV10-3, the J call TRBJ2-1, with 7 bases that match TRBD1. The V segment lost 8 bases and the J segment 6 bases; nucleotides outside the gene matches: 13. This CDR3 spans 15 amino acids. Looked up from germline, CDR1 is ENHRY and CDR2 is SYGVKD. The CDR3 loop reads CAIGKGAEKANEQFF. Written as DNA, the CDR3 is TGTGCCATCGGAAAGGGGGCCGAAAAAGCCAATGAGCAGTTCTTC.

V gene TRBV3-1 (or the pseudogene TRBV3-2) combines with J gene TRBJ1-4; 11 nucleotides agree with TRBD1. CDR1 and CDR2 from the germline V gene are LGHDT and YNNKEL (reference sequence). CDR3 length: 15 amino acids. V shed 6 bases and J 8 bases; nucleotides not matched to a gene: 8. The CDR3 spells CASSSGQGAGEKLFF. In DNA, the CDR3 is TGTGCCAGCAGTTCTGGACAGGGGGCAGGGGAAAAACTGTTTTTT.

The chain links TRBV4-1 to TRBJ1-5, with 7 bases identical to TRBD1. Germline trimming cut 8 bases from V and 0 bases from J; bases unmatched to any gene: 4. CDR3 size: 14 residues. Germline values: CDR1 MGHRA, CDR2 YSYEKL. CDR3 nucleotides: TGCGCCAGCGGGACAGAATATAGCAATCAGCCCCAGCATTTT. The encoded protein is CASGTEYSNQPQHF.

The chain employs TRBV24-1 and TRBJ2-1, with no clear D. CDR1 KGHDR and CDR2 SFDVKD come from the germline V gene. The CDR3 runs 14 residues. With 3 bases removed from V and 4 bases from J, the gap between germline ends came to 9 bases. CDR3: CATSDEHPYNEQFF. CDR3 DNA sequence: TGTGCCACCAGTGATGAGCACCCGTACAATGAGCAGTTCTTC.

The rearrangement uses TRBV6-2 or TRBV6-3 and TRBJ1-2, with 9 positions matching TRBD1. The CDR3 runs to 16 residues. From germline, CDR1 is MNHEY and CDR2 SVGEGT. V shed 5 bases and J 7 bases; nucleotides not matched to a gene: 14. The CDR3 reads CASSTSDRGSRTGYTF. As DNA, the CDR3 is TGTGCCAGCAGTACCTCTGACAGGGGGAGTAGGACTGGCTACACCTTC.

The chain couples TRBV6-6 to TRBJ1-1; TRBD1 matches 7 bases. V was clipped by 2 bases and J by 5 bases; unmatched bases: 11. Germline values: CDR1 MNHNY, CDR2 SVGAGI (reference sequence). The CDR3 sequence is 16 residues long. CDR3 sequence (DNA): TGTGCCAGCAGTTACCCACAGGGGCTTGAAAGTACTGAAGCTTTCTTT. This gives the protein CASSYPQGLESTEAFF.

This chain links TRBV29-1 with TRBJ2-7, with D possibly matching TRBD2 (7 bases). V was shortened by 0 bases and J by 10 bases, with 22 bases between the two germline ends. Germline-derived CDR1 and CDR2 are SQVTM and ANQGSEA. The CDR3 has 15 amino acids. DNA of the CDR3: TGCAGCGTTGAAGAGGGGGGGCTCCTGCGGCACCACCAGTACTTC. Its protein is CSVEEGGLLRHHQYF.

This chain joins TRBV5-4 and TRBJ2-7; 10 positions match TRBD2. CDR1 SGHNT and CDR2 YYREEE come from the germline V gene (reference sequence). The V segment lost 2 bases and the J segment 6 bases; nucleotides outside the gene matches: 8. CDR3 length: 15 amino acids. The CDR3 spells CASSLDASGSGEQYF. CDR3 nucleotides: TGTGCCAGCAGCTTAGATGCTAGCGGGAGCGGCGAGCAGTACTTC.

The chain joins TRBV12-5 to TRBJ2-1; 8 nucleotides align to TRBD1. V gave up 7 bases and J gave up 7 bases; unmatched junction bases: 9. Germline values: CDR1 LGHNT, CDR2 FRNRAP. This CDR3 spans 14 amino acids. This CDR3 reads CASARGQGPNEQFF. CDR3 sequence (DNA): TGTGCTAGTGCCAGGGGGCAGGGACCTAATGAGCAGTTCTTC.

The chain recombines TRBV9 with TRBJ1-5; TRBD1 agrees at 11 bases. Germline CDR1 SGDLS, CDR2 YYNGEE. Trimming cost V 0 bases and J 6 bases; bases outside gene matches: 2. The CDR3 runs 15 residues. The CDR3 reads CASSVEGTGGQPQHF. The CDR3 DNA reads TGTGCCAGCAGCGTAGAGGGGACAGGGGGTCAGCCCCAGCATTTT.

V usage is TRBV6-5 and J usage is TRBJ2-1; tentative D call: TRBD2 (6 bases). CDR1 and CDR2 from the germline V gene are MNHEY and SVGAGI. Trimming cost V 4 bases and J 6 bases, with 16 bases left between them. The CDR3 is 15 residues long. In DNA form, the CDR3 reads TGTGCCAGCAGTTTTCGGACTACAAAGACCAATGAGCAGTTCTTC. The encoded protein is CASSFRTTKTNEQFF.

The genes are TRBV28 and TRBJ1-2, with TRBD1 identical over 7 bases. Germline V gene data show CDR1 as MDHEN and CDR2 as SYDVKM. With V trimmed by 10 bases and J by 4 bases, 9 bases remained unmatched. The CDR3 has 13 amino acids. The CDR3 loop is CAITRGAGYGYTF. The CDR3 nucleotides read TGTGCCATCACCAGGGGGGCTGGCTATGGCTACACCTTC.

The CDR3 DNA sequence: TGCGCCAGCAGCTTGGCCGGGGACTCTGGAAACACCATATATTTT. Residues: CASSLAGDSGNTIYF. The rearrangement joins TRBV5-1 to TRBJ1-3; D gene unclear. Germline CDR1 SGHRS, CDR2 YFSETQ. The V end lost 0 bases, the J end lost 0 bases, and 7 bases lay between the germline ends. The CDR3 sequence is 15 residues long.

J is TRBJ1-1 and V is TRBV5-1, with unresolved D. CDR1 is SGHRS and CDR2 is YFSETQ in the germline V gene. V lost 1 base and J 1 base, leaving 17 bases between the germline ends. The CDR3 runs to 17 residues. CDR3 coding DNA: TGCGCCAGCAGCTTGTTAGGTCTTCAGGCTCGGAACACTGAAGCTTTCTTT. Translated, it gives CASSLLGLQARNTEAFF.

The genes are TRBV19 and TRBJ1-1; D remains unclear. Germline CDR1 LNHDA, CDR2 SQIVND (reference sequence). The CDR3 spans 12 residues. Trimming took off 7 bases at V and 1 base at J, with 7 bases between the two ends. CDR3 amino acids: CASNDRNTEAFF. As DNA, the CDR3 is TGTGCCAGTAATGATCGGAACACTGAAGCTTTCTTT.

The rearrangement uses TRBV28 and TRBJ1-4; 8 nucleotides match TRBD1. CDR3 length: 14 amino acids. V lost 7 bases, J lost 8 bases, and 9 bases stayed unmatched. From germline, CDR1 is MDHEN and CDR2 SYDVKM. CDR3 sequence: CASTPTGVYEKLFF. The CDR3 coding sequence is TGTGCCAGCACTCCGACAGGGGTATACGAAAAACTGTTTTTT.

Written as DNA, the CDR3 is TGTGCCAGCAGCCAAGATGGGCTAGGTCTCAGACAGACCCAGTACTTC. It translates to CASSQDGLGLRQTQYF. V and J are TRBV3-1 (or the pseudogene TRBV3-2) and TRBJ2-5; D is undetermined. V gave up 0 bases and J gave up 6 bases, with 17 bases separating them. The germline CDR1 and CDR2 sequences are LGHDT and YNNKEL (reference sequence). The CDR3 length is 16 residues.